These 24 T cell receptor beta chains were all obtained from the same sample, sequenced in a study of T cell repertoires in aging, cancer and after chemotherapy. The template was genomic DNA from peripheral blood, not RNA. TRB rearrangements spanning V, D and J were amplified using mixed TRB-A/B primers. TCRdb re-called the multiplex PCR reads through MiXCR, storing one row per CDR3 protein. This table holds 2,500 to 3,000 distinct CDR3 sequences, less than 25% found once. The material sequenced was blood. These receptors were obtained from a human donor with a solid tumor.

The J gene is TRBJ2-7, the V gene TRBV5-1; D gene uncertain. The CDR3 runs 15 residues. The V gene lost 3 bases and the J gene lost 4 bases, with 17 bases spanning the gap. Germline V gene sequence: CDR1 SGHRS, CDR2 YFSETQ. The CDR3 bases are TGCGCCAGCAGCTCTCTTGCAGGTACCTCTTACGAGCAGTACTTC. Residues: CASSSLAGTSYEQYF.

This clonotype has only a few counts. The rearrangement uses TRBV12-3 or TRBV12-4 and TRBJ2-7; possibly TRBD1 for D (6 bases). Trimming left V 2 bases short and J 2 bases short, with 10 bases between. The CDR3 runs to 14 residues. For the CDR3, the DNA is TGTGCCAGCAGTTTATTCGGGACAACCTACGAGCAGTACTTC. Its translation is CASSLFGTTYEQYF.

The chain joins TRBV29-1 to TRBJ2-1; TRBD1 matches 9 bases. Unmatched junction bases numbered 4, after V lost 7 bases and J lost 6 bases. The V gene's germline CDR1 is SQVTM and CDR2 ANQGSEA. CDR3 size: 12 residues. The CDR3 bases are TGCAGCGGCGGGACAGGGACCAATGAGCAGTTCTTC. Translating it yields CSGGTGTNEQFF.

The chain uses TRBV7-9 and TRBJ2-6, with TRBD1 identical over 9 bases. The CDR3 has 18 residues. J lost 0 bases, V lost 5 bases, and 8 bases had no gene match. CDR1 and CDR2 (germline): SEHNR, FQNEAQ (reference sequence). In DNA, the CDR3 is TGTGCCAGCAGCCCACTCGGGACAGGGACCTCTGGGGCCAACGTCCTGACTTTC. It yields the protein CASSPLGTGTSGANVLTF.

This chain joins TRBV6-2 or TRBV6-3 and TRBJ2-7; D gene uncertain. This CDR3 is built from 11 residues. Germline CDR1 MNHEY, CDR2 SVGEGT. Trimming removed 0 bases at V and 7 bases at J, with 4 bases between. CDR3: CASSYSGEQYF. Here the CDR3 DNA reads TGTGCCAGCAGTTACTCAGGGGAGCAGTACTTC.

This clonotype appeared a few times. J is TRBJ2-1 and V is TRBV6-2 or TRBV6-3; 7 nucleotides match TRBD1. The V and J ends lost 6 bases and 0 bases, in that order; junction bases with no gene match: 5. The CDR3 extends over 15 amino acids. Germline V gene data show CDR1 as MNHEY and CDR2 as SVGEGT. The CDR3 sequence: CASSPGQSSYNEQFF. The CDR3 DNA sequence: TGTGCCAGCAGCCCGGGACAGAGCTCCTACAATGAGCAGTTCTTC.

This clonotype was observed a handful of times. The J gene is TRBJ1-5, the V gene TRBV6-5; no reliable D call. This CDR3 has 14 amino acids. The germline CDR1 and CDR2 sequences are MNHEY and SVGAGI. Trimming removed 5 bases from V and 0 bases from J, with 8 bases in between. CDR3: CASSVHFSNQPQHF. The CDR3 nucleotides are TGTGCCAGCAGTGTGCACTTTAGCAATCAGCCCCAGCATTTT.

Within the sample, this clonotype is medium-sized. J is TRBJ2-3 and V is TRBV6-2 or TRBV6-3, with 12 bases lining up with TRBD2. CDR1 and CDR2 from the germline V gene are MNHEY and SVGEGT. V shed 6 bases, J shed 1 base, and the junction held 5 bases outside the gene matches. This CDR3 spans 16 amino acids. This chain's CDR3 is CASRSSGGARTDTQYF. The DNA of the CDR3 is TGTGCCAGCAGGTCTAGCGGGGGGGCTCGCACAGATACGCAGTATTTT.

This clonotype appeared a few times. The rearrangement uses TRBV20-1 and TRBJ1-6, with a weak D call TRBD1 (5 bases). The CDR3 spans 14 residues. Per the germline V gene, CDR1 is DFQATT and CDR2 is SNEGSKA (reference sequence). V was cut by 0 bases and J by 10 bases, with 13 bases left in between. The CDR3 sequence: CSARDLRVESPLHF. Here the CDR3 DNA reads TGCAGTGCTAGAGATCTCAGGGTAGAATCACCCCTCCACTTT.

This clonotype was picked up a small number of times. The genes are TRBV12-3 or TRBV12-4 and TRBJ1-1; tentatively, D is TRBD1 (6 bases). CDR3 length: 14 amino acids. Trimming took off 3 bases at V and 10 bases at J, with 18 bases between the two ends. This CDR3 is CASSFPGAPRAAFF. CDR3 DNA sequence: TGTGCCAGCAGTTTTCCAGGGGCCCCCCGCGCAGCTTTCTTT.

This clonotype is judged medium-sized (0.01 to 0.1%). V gene TRBV6-1 combines with J gene TRBJ1-5; D is uncertain. This CDR3 region has 19 residues. V shed 7 bases and J shed 2 bases, with 27 bases lying between them. Looked up from germline, CDR1 is MNHNS and CDR2 is SASEGT. In DNA form, the CDR3 reads TGTGCCAGCATTCAAAGGGCACAGTGGGATATTTTTGGCAATCAGCCCCAGCATTTT. Translating it yields CASIQRAQWDIFGNQPQHF.

CDR3 sequence reads: CASRGPGRGSQDTQYF. Written as DNA, the CDR3 is TGTGCCAGCAGGGGACCCGGGCGGGGGTCACAAGATACGCAGTATTTT. This chain connects TRBV7-9 to TRBJ2-3; 7 bases are shared with TRBD2. This CDR3 region has 16 residues. V lost 6 bases and J lost 5; bases outside the gene matches: 14. The germline CDR1 and CDR2 sequences are SEHNR and FQNEAQ (reference sequence).

This clonotype is classed as medium-sized. The CDR3 bases are TGTGCCTGGAGTGCGCAGGACTTACAAAGCGCGAACACCGGGGAGCTGTTTTTT. As protein: CAWSAQDLQSANTGELFF. This chain links TRBV30 with TRBJ2-2; weak D call: TRBD2 (5 bases). V was clipped by 1 base and J by 0 bases, with 18 bases between them. CDR3 size: 18 residues. Germline values: CDR1 GTSNPN, CDR2 SVGIG (reference sequence).

This clonotype has only a few counts. The chain is built from TRBV10-3 and TRBJ2-7, with 10 bases that match TRBD1. CDR3 size: 16 residues. The germline gives CDR1 ENHRY, CDR2 SYGVKD. With V trimmed by 2 bases and J by 1 base, 5 bases remained unmatched. The CDR3 DNA is TGTGCCATCAGTGAGACACCGGGACAGGGGTCCTACGAGCAGTACTTC. The encoded protein is CAISETPGQGSYEQYF.

In this sample, this clonotype turned up a few times. The gene calls are TRBV12-3 or TRBV12-4 and TRBJ2-1, with D maybe TRBD1 (5 bases). The CDR3 length is 15 residues. Trimming stripped 2 bases from V and 1 base from J, with 9 bases between. The CDR3 here is CASSLKGSSYNEQFF. Here the CDR3 DNA reads TGTGCCAGCAGTTTAAAGGGGTCGTCCTACAATGAGCAGTTCTTC.

In this sample, this clonotype turned up a few times. The chain combines TRBV30 with TRBJ1-1; weak D call: TRBD1 (5 bases). Germline V gives CDR1 GTSNPN, CDR2 SVGIG (reference sequence). V lost 3 bases to trimming and J lost 4 bases, with 12 bases between them. The CDR3 is 13 residues long. In nucleotides, the CDR3 is TGTGCCTGGAGGTCAGGGTGGAGCACTGAAGCTTTCTTT. Translated, it gives CAWRSGWSTEAFF. Supplemented by reference TRBV30 and TRBJ1-1, the full variable domain reads SQTIHQWPATLVQPVGSPLSLECTVEGTSNPNLYWYRQAAGRGLQLLFYSVGIGQISSEVPQNLSASRPQDRQFILSSKKLLLSDSGFYLCAWRSGWSTEAFFGQGTRLTVV.

This rearrangement joins TRBV20-1 to TRBJ1-1, with 9 bases lining up with TRBD1. CDR1 DFQATT and CDR2 SNEGSKA come from the germline V gene (reference sequence). The CDR3 sequence is 13 residues long. DNA of the CDR3: TGCAGCGCCCAGGGGGACAGGGAAACTGAAGCTTTCTTT. This gives the protein CSAQGDRETEAFF.

This clonotype was seen more than once but under ten times. V usage is TRBV6-2 or TRBV6-3 and J usage is TRBJ2-2; unclear D gene. CDR3 length: 13 amino acids. Trimming took 2 bases from V and 3 from J, leaving 4 bases between them. The V gene's germline CDR1 is MNHEY and CDR2 SVGEGT. CDR3 sequence reads: CASSYIDTGELFF. Here the CDR3 DNA reads TGTGCCAGCAGTTACATAGACACCGGGGAGCTGTTTTTT.

Comment on this clonotype: A much larger clonotype is one base distant, so this may be a read error. The chain is built from TRBV7-2 and TRBJ2-3, with unresolved D. Germline V gives CDR1 SGHTA, CDR2 FQGNSA. The CDR3 is made up of 12 amino acids. The V end lost 6 bases, the J end lost 5 bases, and 9 bases lay between the germline ends. As DNA, the CDR3 is TGTGCCAGCAGATTCCGCGGAGATACGCAGTATTTT. Protein: CASRFRGDTQYF.

In this sample, this clonotype turned up a few times. V is TRBV20-1 and J is TRBJ1-5, with D uncertain. This CDR3 is built from 15 residues. Germline assignment: CDR1 DFQATT and CDR2 SNEGSKA (reference sequence). Trimming shortened V by 5 bases and J by 0 bases, and 14 bases separated the two germline ends. This CDR3 is CSASDGSYSNQPQHF. CDR3 nucleotide sequence: TGCAGTGCTTCCGACGGGTCCTATAGCAATCAGCCCCAGCATTTT.

Points on this clonotype: This may come from a read error, since a much larger clone is one base off. The chain carries TRBV7-2 and TRBJ1-2, with 7 nucleotides matching TRBD1. The CDR3 spans 14 residues. Germline V gene data show CDR1 as SGHTA and CDR2 as FQGNSA. V shed 4 bases, J shed 3 bases, and the junction held 5 bases outside the gene matches. The CDR3 DNA reads as TGTGCCAGCAGCTCCTCGGACAGGCACTATGGCTACACCTTC. Encoded protein: CASSSSDRHYGYTF.

By share, this clonotype ranks as medium-sized. The chain employs TRBV30 and TRBJ2-4; D is uncertain. CDR3 size: 12 residues. Germline CDR1 is GTSNPN and CDR2 is SVGIG (reference sequence). The V end lost 8 bases, the J end lost 7 bases, and 15 bases lay between the germline ends. The CDR3: CAVAQARNIQYF. CDR3 in DNA: TGTGCCGTCGCCCAGGCAAGGAACATTCAGTACTTC.

The chain is built from TRBV20-1 and TRBJ2-5; 9 bases line up with TRBD2. The germline V gene encodes CDR1 DFQATT and CDR2 SNEGSKA (reference sequence). The CDR3 length is 12 residues. V lost 5 bases, J lost 5 bases, and 3 bases stayed unmatched. CDR3 sequence (DNA): TGCAGTGCTTTGGGACTAGCCGAGACCCAGTACTTC. This gives the protein CSALGLAETQYF.

Note on this clonotype: A clone one base away is much larger, so this may be a read error. CDR3 nucleotides: TGTGCCAGCAGCTTAGGTACGGTCTCTGGAAACACCATATATTTT. Protein sequence: CASSLGTVSGNTIYF. This rearrangement joins TRBV7-2 to TRBJ1-3; D gene ambiguous. The ends were cut back, 1 base at V and 0 bases at J, with 7 bases in the middle. The CDR3 loop spans 15 amino acids. From germline, CDR1 is SGHTA and CDR2 FQGNSA.